This T cell receptor (beta chain) was documented in a study of cytotoxic CD8 clonotypes in ibrutinib-treated CLL. Study overall: Around 12 relapsed/refractory, approximately 15 treatment-naive; some 17 IGHV unmutated.

The CDR3 runs 15 residues. Trimming removed 3 bases at V and 2 bases at J, with 12 bases between. CDR1 is KGHSH and CDR2 is LQKENI in the germline V gene. With regard to this clone: The antigen remains undetermined.

Study results and limitations: Sustained-remission patients were sampled at different times than progressing patients were.

Deep sequencing aimed at 1 in 200,000 to 1 in 1 million T cells' resolution. Measured with immunoSEQ multiplex PCR; TCRdb has only the in-frame clones, and not every one. The sample shows 45,000 to 50,000 clones, 53% of them seen only once. The V gene is TRBV18, the J gene TRBJ2-3; TRBD2 is a possible D gene (6 bases). The TCR originated in a human donor with chronic lymphocytic leukemia. This sample comprised PBMCs, obtained after 12 months of ibrutinib treatment. CDR3 nucleotide sequence: TGTGCCAGCTCACCCCTGGCGGGAAACACAGATACGCAGTATTTT. This codes for CASSPLAGNTDTQYF.